A selection of T cell receptor beta chains follows, all from one sample in a study of regulatory T cells in long-lasting Graves disease. TCRdb reanalysed the multiplex PCR reads using MiXCR and keeps one entry per CDR3 protein. The sample shows hundreds of thousands of distinct CDR3 sequences, about 16% of them seen only once. This sample also appeared in a second study, on T cells in Graves' hyperthyroidism and ophthalmopathy.

Sequencing was performed on peripheral blood mononuclear cells (PBMCs), taken at new diagnosis, from a patient treated with antithyroid drugs. The source of these receptors is a woman in her forties or fifties with Graves disease. CDR3s include the opening cysteine and the closing phenylalanine or tryptophan. A D gene is named only where the DNA matches it firmly. Expanded clones are given a class, and other clones once, few, many or no size at all.

j_call: TRBJ1-1; v_call: TRBV13; clone_size: NA; d_call: NA; cdr3_nt: TGTGCCAGCAGCGCTGGGGGGGGCTACACTGAAGCTTTCTTT; cdr3_aa: CASSAGGGYTEAFF
j_call: TRBJ1-1; v_call: TRBV27; clone_size: many; d_call: NA; cdr3_nt: TGTGCCAGCAGTTTACGCAGGGTGAGGCACACTGAAGCTTTCTTT; cdr3_aa: CASSLRRVRHTEAFF
j_call: TRBJ1-2; v_call: TRBV10-3; clone_size: NA; d_call: NA; cdr3_nt: TGTGCCATCAGCCCCATCCCCCGGGGGCAGGAATATGGCTACACCTTC; cdr3_aa: CAISPIPRGQEYGYTF
j_call: TRBJ1-1; v_call: TRBV3-1; clone_size: many; d_call: NA; cdr3_nt: TGTGCCAGCAGCCAAGGGTTGGTGGTCACTGAAGCTTTCTTT; cdr3_aa: CASSQGLVVTEAFF
j_call: TRBJ2-2; v_call: TRBV10-3; clone_size: NA; d_call: TRBD1; cdr3_nt: TGTGCCATCAGCGCCGGGACAGGGTTTAACACCGGGGAGCTGTTTTTT; cdr3_aa: CAISAGTGFNTGELFF
j_call: TRBJ1-1; v_call: TRBV27; clone_size: many; d_call: NA; cdr3_nt: TGTGCCAGCAGTTTTCGAGCGTCGAACACTGAAGCTTTCTTT; cdr3_aa: CASSFRASNTEAFF
j_call: TRBJ2-2; v_call: TRBV5-1; clone_size: few; d_call: TRBD1; cdr3_nt: TGCGCCAGCAGCTTAGCGACAGGGGATGGCGGGGAGCTGTTTTTT; cdr3_aa: CASSLATGDGGELFF
j_call: TRBJ2-1; v_call: TRBV10-2; clone_size: few; d_call: NA; cdr3_nt: TGCGCCAGCAGGGGGGGGGCTACCTACAATGAGCAGTTCTTC; cdr3_aa: CASRGGATYNEQFF
j_call: TRBJ2-5; v_call: TRBV7-6; clone_size: NA; d_call: NA; cdr3_nt: TGTGCCAGCAGCCCCTTTGGGCGGCAAGAGACCCAGTACTTC; cdr3_aa: CASSPFGRQETQYF
j_call: TRBJ2-5; v_call: TRBV6-1; clone_size: many; d_call: NA; cdr3_nt: TGTGCCAGCACTCCACTCCAGAACCAAGAGACCCAGTACTTC; cdr3_aa: CASTPLQNQETQYF
j_call: TRBJ2-3; v_call: TRBV13; clone_size: few; d_call: NA; cdr3_nt: TGTGCCAGCAGATTTTCAGATACGCAGTATTTT; cdr3_aa: CASRFSDTQYF
j_call: TRBJ1-2; v_call: TRBV12-3/TRBV12-4; clone_size: many; d_call: NA; cdr3_nt: TGTGCCAGCAGCCCGGACAGTAACAGACATGGCTACACCTTC; cdr3_aa: CASSPDSNRHGYTF
j_call: TRBJ1-3; v_call: TRBV11-2; clone_size: many; d_call: NA; cdr3_nt: TGTGCCAGCAGCTTAGTCTTCACTGGAAACACCATATATTTT; cdr3_aa: CASSLVFTGNTIYF
j_call: TRBJ1-2; v_call: TRBV7-2; clone_size: many; d_call: NA; cdr3_nt: TGTGCCAGCAGCTTAGTAGGCAGGGGAGACTATGGCTACACCTTC; cdr3_aa: CASSLVGRGDYGYTF
j_call: TRBJ2-5; v_call: TRBV6-9; clone_size: many; d_call: NA; cdr3_nt: TGTGCCAGCAGTTATGGCGGACAGCAAGAGACCCAGTACTTC; cdr3_aa: CASSYGGQQETQYF
j_call: TRBJ1-1; v_call: TRBV9; clone_size: NA; d_call: NA; cdr3_nt: TGTGCCAGCAGCGTATACCCCACCAACACTGAAGCTTTCTTT; cdr3_aa: CASSVYPTNTEAFF
j_call: TRBJ2-7; v_call: TRBV18; clone_size: many; d_call: NA; cdr3_nt: TGTGCCAGCTCACCAAAGAGCTCCTACGAGCAGTACTTC; cdr3_aa: CASSPKSSYEQYF
j_call: TRBJ2-5; v_call: TRBV7-8; clone_size: many; d_call: NA; cdr3_nt: TGTGCCAGCAGCCCGCGGGACAGAGTTACGGAGACCCAGTACTTC; cdr3_aa: CASSPRDRVTETQYF
j_call: TRBJ2-2; v_call: TRBV2; clone_size: NA; d_call: TRBD2; cdr3_nt: TGTGCCAGCACCCGCGGGGGGGCCGGGGAGCTGTTTTTT; cdr3_aa: CASTRGGAGELFF
j_call: TRBJ2-1; v_call: TRBV2; clone_size: many; d_call: NA; cdr3_nt: TGTGCCAGCAGTGAAATCCGTAACAATGAGCAGTTCTTC; cdr3_aa: CASSEIRNNEQFF
j_call: TRBJ1-1; v_call: TRBV29-1; clone_size: NA; d_call: NA; cdr3_nt: TGCAGCGTTGGGCGGGGAGGGGAAACTGAAGCTTTCTTT; cdr3_aa: CSVGRGGETEAFF
j_call: TRBJ1-4; v_call: TRBV11-2; clone_size: NA; d_call: NA; cdr3_nt: TGTGCCGGCAGCCAAGCACAGACCTATGAAAAACTGTTTTTT; cdr3_aa: CAGSQAQTYEKLFF
j_call: TRBJ2-7; v_call: TRBV5-1; clone_size: NA; d_call: TRBD2; cdr3_nt: TGCGCCAGCAGCCTCCGACTAGCGGTCTCCTACGAGCAGTACTTC; cdr3_aa: CASSLRLAVSYEQYF
j_call: TRBJ1-5; v_call: TRBV4-1; clone_size: NA; d_call: TRBD1; cdr3_nt: TGCGCCAGCAGCCAAGGACAGGGGGTGACGGGCAATCAGCCCCAGCATTTT; cdr3_aa: CASSQGQGVTGNQPQHF
j_call: TRBJ1-2; v_call: TRBV4-2; clone_size: few; d_call: NA; cdr3_nt: TGTGCCAGCAGCCCCAATGAAGAGAACTATGGCTACACCTTC; cdr3_aa: CASSPNEENYGYTF
j_call: TRBJ1-6; v_call: TRBV7-9; clone_size: few; d_call: NA; cdr3_nt: TGTGCCAGCAGCCCGGACGGTACCCTCCACTTT; cdr3_aa: CASSPDGTLHF
j_call: TRBJ2-3; v_call: TRBV27; clone_size: NA; d_call: TRBD2; cdr3_nt: TGTGCCAGCAGTTTTGGAGGACTAGCGGGGGGTAGGGCAGATACGCAGTATTTT; cdr3_aa: CASSFGGLAGGRADTQYF
j_call: TRBJ1-1; v_call: TRBV7-9; clone_size: many; d_call: TRBD1; cdr3_nt: TGTGCCAGCAGCTTTTTCCAGGACAGGGGAGTTGGGGCTTTCTTT; cdr3_aa: CASSFFQDRGVGAFF
j_call: TRBJ1-2; v_call: TRBV6-2/TRBV6-3; clone_size: many; d_call: NA; cdr3_nt: TGTGCCAGCAGTTACACATTAGAGGACACTTATGGCTACACCTTC; cdr3_aa: CASSYTLEDTYGYTF
j_call: TRBJ2-7; v_call: TRBV2; clone_size: many; d_call: TRBD2; cdr3_nt: TGTGCCAGCAGGGTAGCGGGGGGCCCCTACGAGCAGTACTTC; cdr3_aa: CASRVAGGPYEQYF
j_call: TRBJ1-6; v_call: TRBV20-1; clone_size: NA; d_call: TRBD1; cdr3_nt: TGCAGTGCTAGGGGACAGGGGGAGTTCTCCTATAATTCACCCCTCCACTTT; cdr3_aa: CSARGQGEFSYNSPLHF
j_call: TRBJ2-7; v_call: TRBV12-3/TRBV12-4; clone_size: many; d_call: TRBD1; cdr3_nt: TGTGCCAGCAGTTTAGCCGCCGGGACAGGGATTTACGAGCAGTACTTC; cdr3_aa: CASSLAAGTGIYEQYF
j_call: TRBJ1-2; v_call: TRBV5-1; clone_size: NA; d_call: NA; cdr3_nt: TGCGCCAGCAGCTTGGAGGGTTCTAACCATGGCTACACCTTC; cdr3_aa: CASSLEGSNHGYTF
j_call: TRBJ1-2; v_call: TRBV7-9; clone_size: NA; d_call: NA; cdr3_nt: TGTGCCAGCAGCTTCATGACGGCTAACTATGGCTACACCTTC; cdr3_aa: CASSFMTANYGYTF
j_call: TRBJ2-7; v_call: TRBV7-2; clone_size: many; d_call: NA; cdr3_nt: TGTGCCAGCAGCTTCAACCCCCTCTCCTACGAGCAGTACTTC; cdr3_aa: CASSFNPLSYEQYF
j_call: TRBJ2-5; v_call: TRBV7-3; clone_size: many; d_call: NA; cdr3_nt: TGTGCCAGCAGTTTGATAGGGGGGCAAGAGACCCAGTACTTC; cdr3_aa: CASSLIGGQETQYF
j_call: TRBJ1-4; v_call: TRBV11-3; clone_size: few; d_call: NA; cdr3_nt: TGTGCCAGCAGCCCCGAGACTAATGAAAAACTGTTTTTT; cdr3_aa: CASSPETNEKLFF
j_call: TRBJ1-6; v_call: TRBV30; clone_size: few; d_call: NA; cdr3_nt: TGTGCCTGGAGAATGAGGGGGAGCTCCTATAATTCACCCCTCCACTTT; cdr3_aa: CAWRMRGSSYNSPLHF
j_call: TRBJ2-1; v_call: TRBV30; clone_size: few; d_call: NA; cdr3_nt: TGTGCCTGGAACAGAATTTACAATGAGCAGTTCTTC; cdr3_aa: CAWNRIYNEQFF